Each of the 20 T cell receptor beta chains below was sequenced from the same sample in a study of cytomegalovirus exposure and HLA in healthy donors. PCR employed 60 Vbeta and 13 Jbeta primers. Measured with immunoSEQ multiplex PCR; TCRdb has only the in-frame clones, and not every one. The table has roughly 180,000 clones, around 80% seen once. The sample was PBMCs. The receptors were gathered from a girl between 10 and 17 years old in good health and CMV-seropositive.

The chain recombines TRBV11-2 with TRBJ1-1; tentatively, D is TRBD1 (6 bases). The CDR3 loop spans 14 amino acids. Deletions cut 2 bases from V and 10 bases from J, with 17 bases between. The germline CDR1 and CDR2 sequences are SGHAT and FQNNGV. The CDR3 sequence is CASSLPYRQVVAFF. CDR3 DNA sequence: TGTGCCAGCAGCTTACCTTACCGACAGGTTGTAGCTTTCTTT.

This clone occurred once. The chain uses TRBV10-3 and TRBJ2-7; tentatively, D is TRBD2 (6 bases). The ends were cut back, 9 bases at V and 3 bases at J, with 15 bases in the middle. The germline V gene encodes CDR1 ENHRY and CDR2 SYGVKD. The CDR3 covers 13 residues. In DNA, the CDR3 is TGTGCCATGTCCCGGGGCGGGATCTACGAGCAGTACTTC. This gives the protein CAMSRGGIYEQYF.

The V gene is TRBV5-1, the J gene TRBJ2-3, with TRBD2 matching over 12 bases. CDR3 size: 15 residues. Germline trimming cut 4 bases from V and 0 bases from J; bases unmatched to any gene: 0. Germline CDR1 reads SGHRS; CDR2 reads YFSETQ. The CDR3 sequence: CASSTSGGSTDTQYF. CDR3 bases: TGCGCCAGCAGCACTAGCGGGGGGAGCACAGATACGCAGTATTTT.

This clone was seen only a few times. The gene calls are TRBV28 and TRBJ1-2; TRBD1 is a possible D gene (5 bases). From germline, CDR1 is MDHEN and CDR2 SYDVKM. The CDR3 has 13 residues. V was trimmed by 2 bases and J by 8 bases, leaving 12 bases between them. CDR3 bases: TGTGCCAGCAGTTTAAGCGGGGCTGGCGGCTACACCTTC. It yields the protein CASSLSGAGGYTF.

The table lists this clone with a count of one. The chain employs TRBV5-1 and TRBJ2-1, with no clear D. Germline CDR1 reads SGHRS; CDR2 reads YFSETQ. V was shortened by 1 base and J by 6 bases, with 5 bases between the two germline ends. This CDR3 contains 12 residues. The CDR3 is CASSLSRNEQFF. As DNA, the CDR3 is TGCGCCAGCAGCTTGTCCCGCAATGAGCAGTTCTTC.

The rearrangement joins TRBV7-8 to TRBJ2-3; D is unclear. Per germline, CDR1 SGHVS and CDR2 FQNEAQ. CDR3 length: 12 amino acids. Trimming pared 5 bases from V and 3 bases from J, leaving 6 bases between. CDR3 protein: CASSHVTDTQYF. CDR3 coding DNA: TGTGCCAGCAGCCATGTTACAGATACGCAGTATTTT.

The V gene is TRBV6-5, the J gene TRBJ1-2; maybe TRBD1 (6 bases). Looked up from germline, CDR1 is MNHEY and CDR2 is SVGAGI. V lost 2 bases and J lost 8, with 15 bases in between. This CDR3 comprises 14 residues. The CDR3 nucleotides read TGTGCCAGCAGTTACGCGAACAGGGCTCAGGGCTACACCTTC. This translates into CASSYANRAQGYTF.

This rearrangement joins TRBV9 to TRBJ1-1, with D possibly TRBD1 on 5 matching bases. The V gene lost 0 bases and the J gene lost 5 bases, with 14 bases spanning the gap. Germline loops: CDR1 SGDLS, CDR2 YYNGEE. This CDR3 is built from 15 residues. The CDR3 is CASSVVEGRRTEAFF. The CDR3 DNA is TGTGCCAGCAGCGTAGTGGAGGGGAGGAGGACTGAAGCTTTCTTT.

The chain couples TRBV28 to TRBJ2-1; D perhaps matches TRBD2 (6 bases). Germline-derived CDR1 and CDR2 are MDHEN and SYDVKM. The V end lost 6 bases, the J end lost 6 bases, and 15 bases lay between the germline ends. The CDR3 is made up of 14 amino acids. CDR3 amino acids: CASRPGLRGNEQFF. CDR3 DNA: TGTGCCAGCAGACCGGGACTGAGGGGCAATGAGCAGTTCTTC.

The chain combines TRBV5-1 with TRBJ2-1; D is ambiguous. Trimming shortened V by 2 bases and J by 0 bases, and 6 bases separated the two germline ends. Germline loops: CDR1 SGHRS, CDR2 YFSETQ. The CDR3 loop spans 14 amino acids. The CDR3 coding sequence is TGCGCCAGCAGCTTACCTAGCTCCTACAATGAGCAGTTCTTC. It translates to CASSLPSSYNEQFF.

This clone came up once. The CDR3 loop reads CASSLEGVRGDRESYEQYF. CDR3 nucleotides: TGTGCCAGCAGCTTAGAAGGAGTACGCGGGGACAGGGAATCCTACGAGCAGTACTTC. The chain has TRBV7-9 and TRBJ2-7; 9 bases agree with TRBD1. CDR1 SEHNR and CDR2 FQNEAQ come from the germline V gene (reference sequence). This CDR3 is 19 amino acids long. V shed 1 base, J shed 1 base, and the junction held 14 bases outside the gene matches.

The CDR3 DNA follows: TGTGCCAGCAGTGGACTAGCGGGGTCTAGCACAGATACGCAGTATTTT. Translation gives CASSGLAGSSTDTQYF. This rearrangement joins TRBV6-4 to TRBJ2-3, with 11 positions matching TRBD2. The ends lost 4 bases at V and 0 bases at J; junction bases unmatched: 3. The CDR3 is 16 residues long. Per the germline V gene, CDR1 is MRHNA and CDR2 is SNTAGT.

The chain recombines TRBV30 with TRBJ2-7, with TRBD2 matching 13 bases. This CDR3 has 13 amino acids. The germline gives CDR1 GTSNPN, CDR2 SVGIG (reference sequence). V dropped 5 bases and J dropped 7; count of bases not matched to a gene: 5. CDR3 DNA: TGTGCCTGGGCAACTAGCGGGAGGGTGGAGCAGTACTTC. As protein: CAWATSGRVEQYF.

The chain recombines TRBV7-6 with TRBJ2-2, with a tentative D call TRBD1 (5 bases). CDR1 SGHVS and CDR2 FNYEAQ come from the germline V gene. This CDR3 is 19 amino acids long. The ends were cut back, 4 bases at V and 1 base at J, with 22 bases in the middle. Here the CDR3 DNA reads TGTGCCAGCAGCTCCCTTAAGGGGTCCACGGTACAGAACACCGGGGAGCTGTTTTTT. Its translation: CASSSLKGSTVQNTGELFF.

A single count supports this clone. This chain uses TRBV5-1 with TRBJ2-3; possibly TRBD2 for D (5 bases). Deletions cut 0 bases from V and 6 bases from J, with 17 bases between. The CDR3 contains 16 residues. In germline, CDR1 is SGHRS, CDR2 YFSETQ. The CDR3 DNA sequence: TGCGCCAGCAGCTTGGTACCGGACTCCCGGGTGGATACGCAGTATTTT. Translating gives CASSLVPDSRVDTQYF. Complete variable domain (other parts from reference TRBV5-1 and TRBJ2-3): KAGVTQTPRYLIKTRGQQVTLSCSPISGHRSVSWYQQTPGQGLQFLFEYFSETQRNKGNFPGRFSGRQFSNSRSEMNVSTLELGDSALYLCASSLVPDSRVDTQYFGPGTRLTVL.

The V call is TRBV5-4, the J call TRBJ2-1; 8 positions match TRBD2. V shed 4 bases, J shed 8 bases, and the junction held 17 bases outside the gene matches. From germline, CDR1 is SGHNT and CDR2 YYREEE (reference sequence). The CDR3 runs to 17 residues. The DNA of the CDR3 is TGTGCCAGCAGCCCTCCTGCGGGGGGACTAGTTGCACATGAGCAGTTCTTC. Translated, it gives CASSPPAGGLVAHEQFF.

The rearrangement links TRBV5-1 to TRBJ1-3; TRBD1 is a possible D gene (6 bases). In germline, CDR1 is SGHRS, CDR2 YFSETQ. V was shortened by 4 bases and J by 0 bases, with 11 bases between the two germline ends. The CDR3 covers 15 residues. The CDR3 spells CASSPGGASGNTIYF. For the CDR3, the DNA is TGCGCCAGCAGCCCGGGGGGGGCCTCTGGAAACACCATATATTTT.

This chain links TRBV5-4 with TRBJ2-3, with 12 bases that match TRBD2. The CDR3 is 16 amino acids. CDR1 SGHNT and CDR2 YYREEE come from the germline V gene (reference sequence). J was trimmed by 6 bases and V by 3 bases; bases with no gene match: 8. The CDR3 bases are TGTGCCAGCAGCTACCGACTAGCGGGAGAGTCGGATACGCAGTATTTT. It codes for CASSYRLAGESDTQYF. Complete variable domain (other parts from reference TRBV5-4 and TRBJ2-3): ETGVTQSPTHLIKTRGQQVTLRCSSQSGHNTVSWYQQALGQGPQFIFQYYREEENGRGNFPPRFSGLQFPNYSSELNVNALELDDSALYLCASSYRLAGESDTQYFGPGTRLTVL.

The chain has TRBV7-8 and TRBJ2-7; 16 positions match TRBD2. The junction had 8 bases not matched to a gene; V was cut back by 1 base and J by 2 bases. CDR1 is SGHVS and CDR2 is FQNEAQ in the germline V gene. There are 19 residues in the CDR3. CDR3 DNA: TGTGCCAGCAGCTTAGTACGGGGACTAGCGGGAGGGCTAACCTACGAGCAGTACTTC. Translating gives CASSLVRGLAGGLTYEQYF.

The chain has TRBV5-4 and TRBJ2-5, with D perhaps matching TRBD1 (5 bases). The J call may be faulty, since TRBJ2-7 better matches the DNA end. CDR1 is SGHNT, CDR2 YYREEE, per germline (reference sequence). The CDR3 totals 15 residues. The CDR3 loop is CASSATRQSSYEQYF. CDR3 DNA sequence: TGTGCCAGCAGCGCAACCCGACAGAGCTCCTACGAGCAGTACTTC.